Detailed here is one TCR beta chain. The antigen is undetermined. The data were taken from a study of blood T cells in healthy people across ages. Study-wide results and limits: Naive T cell percentage showed a strong correlation with the diversity of TCR beta.

The length of the CDR3 is 15 residues. The V gene's germline CDR1 is LNHDA and CDR2 SQIVND (reference sequence). V gave up 4 bases and J gave up 0 bases, with 11 bases separating them. Isolated per sample were at least 6.5 million PBMCs. Each sample yielded at least 5.5 micrograms of PBMC total RNA. A second roughly 7 to 11 cycle PCR used barcoded and J-beta primers. MiXCR, run by TCRdb on the 5' RACE reads, gives a single entry per CDR3 protein. The sample includes some 920,000 distinct CDR3 sequences, approximately 50% seen only once; the top ten take 20% to 25%. The chain recombines TRBV19 with TRBJ2-3; TRBD1 might be the D (5 bases). This TCR was recovered from a woman aged 60-70 years in good health. The specimen was blood. The CDR3 loop reads CASSRVAGSTDTQYF. CDR3 DNA sequence: TGTGCCAGTAGTAGGGTAGCAGGGAGCACAGATACGCAGTATTTT.